A single TCR beta chain is shown here with its context. Germline V gene lookup returns CDR1 SGHRS and CDR2 YFSETQ. V lost 5 bases and J 6 bases, leaving 15 bases between the germline ends. The CDR3 is 13 amino acids. The data are from a study of control samples from healthy donors and cancer patients. Clones were read by immunoSEQ multiplex PCR, and TCRdb kept only the in-frame ones, dropping some. Seen here are about 94,000 clones, 90% observed once, and the top ten hold around 3.5%. This TCR derives from a woman between 18 and 29 years old in good health. V gene TRBV5-1 combines with J gene TRBJ2-7; TRBD1 or TRBD2 may be the D gene (5 bases each). Sequencing was done on a sample of blood. CDR3 bases: TGCGCCAGCAGTTCGGGACCCAACGGCGAGCAGTACTTC. Its protein product is CASSSGPNGEQYF.